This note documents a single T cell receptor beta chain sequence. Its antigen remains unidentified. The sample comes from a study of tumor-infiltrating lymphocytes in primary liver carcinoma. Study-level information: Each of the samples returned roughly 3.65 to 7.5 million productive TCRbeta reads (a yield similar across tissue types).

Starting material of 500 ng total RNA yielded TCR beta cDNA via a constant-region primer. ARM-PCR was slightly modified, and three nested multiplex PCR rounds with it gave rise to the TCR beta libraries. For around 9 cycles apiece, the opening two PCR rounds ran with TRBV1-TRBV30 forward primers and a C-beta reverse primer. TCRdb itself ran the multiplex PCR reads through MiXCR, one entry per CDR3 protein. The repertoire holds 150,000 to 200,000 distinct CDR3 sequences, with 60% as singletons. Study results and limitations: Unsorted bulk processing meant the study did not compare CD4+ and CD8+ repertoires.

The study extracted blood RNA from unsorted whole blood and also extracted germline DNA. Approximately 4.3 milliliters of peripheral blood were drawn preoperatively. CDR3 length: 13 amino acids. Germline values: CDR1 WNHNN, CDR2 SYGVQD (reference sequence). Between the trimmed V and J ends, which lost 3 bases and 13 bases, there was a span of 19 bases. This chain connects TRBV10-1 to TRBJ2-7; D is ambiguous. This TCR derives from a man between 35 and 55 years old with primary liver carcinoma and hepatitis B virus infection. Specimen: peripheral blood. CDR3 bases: TGCGCCAGCAGTGAAGCCAGTCCCGACGACCAATACTTC. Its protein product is CASSEASPDDQYF.